Reported below is one T cell receptor beta chain. This record comes from a study of spatial heterogeneity in lung cancer. The time point here: sample taken at primary tumor resection. Whole RNA was taken from tumor, nontumor lung or frozen PBMC; it was then sequenced unsorted. This CDR3 spans 14 amino acids. Germline V CDR1 and CDR2: LGHNA, YNFKEQ. V lost 1 base to trimming and J lost 6 bases, with 11 bases between them. TCRdb re-called the 5' RACE reads through MiXCR, storing one row per CDR3 protein. The sample holds tens of thousands of distinct CDR3 sequences; around an eighth are singletons and the top ten take approximately 4.2%.

This material consisted of PBMCs, taken at surgery. This chain connects TRBV4-2 to TRBJ2-3, with D hard to call. This sequence was found in a male donor with early-stage non-small cell lung cancer. This chain's CDR3 is CASSQVRRGDTQYF. CDR3 bases: TGTGCCAGCAGCCAAGTAAGGCGTGGGGATACGCAGTATTTT.